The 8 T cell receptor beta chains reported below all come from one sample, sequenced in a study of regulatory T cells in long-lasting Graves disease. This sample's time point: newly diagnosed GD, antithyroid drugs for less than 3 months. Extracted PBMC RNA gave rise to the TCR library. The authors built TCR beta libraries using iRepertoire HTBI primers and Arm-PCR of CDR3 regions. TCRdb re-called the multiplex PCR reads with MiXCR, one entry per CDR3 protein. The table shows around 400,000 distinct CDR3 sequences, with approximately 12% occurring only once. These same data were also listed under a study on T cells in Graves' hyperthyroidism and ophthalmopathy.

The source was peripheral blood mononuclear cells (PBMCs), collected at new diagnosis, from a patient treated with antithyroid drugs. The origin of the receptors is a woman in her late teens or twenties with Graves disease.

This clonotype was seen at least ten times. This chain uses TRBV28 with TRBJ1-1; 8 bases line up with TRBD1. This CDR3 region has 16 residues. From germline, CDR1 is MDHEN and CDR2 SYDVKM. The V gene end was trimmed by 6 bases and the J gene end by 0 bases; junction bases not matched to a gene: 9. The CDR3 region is CASSQPRTGMNTEAFF. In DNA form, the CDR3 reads TGTGCCAGCAGCCAACCCCGGACAGGGATGAACACTGAAGCTTTCTTT.

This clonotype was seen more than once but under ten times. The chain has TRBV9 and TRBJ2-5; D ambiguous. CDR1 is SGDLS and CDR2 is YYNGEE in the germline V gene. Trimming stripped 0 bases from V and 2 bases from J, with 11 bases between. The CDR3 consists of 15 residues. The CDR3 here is CASSVVGGAQETQYF. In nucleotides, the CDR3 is TGTGCCAGCAGCGTAGTAGGTGGTGCGCAAGAGACCCAGTACTTC.

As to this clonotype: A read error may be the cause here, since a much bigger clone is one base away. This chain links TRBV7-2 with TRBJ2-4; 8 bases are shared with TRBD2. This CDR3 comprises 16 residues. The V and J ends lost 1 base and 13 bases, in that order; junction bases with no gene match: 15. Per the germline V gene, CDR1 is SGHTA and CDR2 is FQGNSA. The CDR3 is CASSLDSGIANNEQYF. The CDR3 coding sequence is TGTGCCAGCAGCTTAGATAGCGGGATAGCAAACAATGAGCAGTACTTC.

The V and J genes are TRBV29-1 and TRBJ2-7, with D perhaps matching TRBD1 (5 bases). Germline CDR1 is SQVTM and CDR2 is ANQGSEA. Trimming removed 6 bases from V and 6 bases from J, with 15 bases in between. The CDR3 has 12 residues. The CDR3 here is CSVVTGPREQYV. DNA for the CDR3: TGCAGCGTCGTCACAGGACCTCGCGAGCAGTACGTC.

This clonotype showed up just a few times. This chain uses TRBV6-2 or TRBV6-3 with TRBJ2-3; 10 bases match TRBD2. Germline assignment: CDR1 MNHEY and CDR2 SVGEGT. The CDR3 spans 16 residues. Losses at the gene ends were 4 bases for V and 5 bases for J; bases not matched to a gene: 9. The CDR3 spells CASSSLLAGRGDTQYF. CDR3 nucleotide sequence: TGTGCCAGCAGTTCCTTACTAGCGGGGAGAGGAGATACGCAGTATTTT.

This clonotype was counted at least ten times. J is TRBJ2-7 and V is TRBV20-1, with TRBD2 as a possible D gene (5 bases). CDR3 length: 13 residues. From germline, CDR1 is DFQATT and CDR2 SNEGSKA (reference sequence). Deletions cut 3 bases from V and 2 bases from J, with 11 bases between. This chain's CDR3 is CSASGVLTYEQYF. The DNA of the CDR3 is TGCAGTGCTAGCGGGGTTTTGACCTACGAGCAGTACTTC.

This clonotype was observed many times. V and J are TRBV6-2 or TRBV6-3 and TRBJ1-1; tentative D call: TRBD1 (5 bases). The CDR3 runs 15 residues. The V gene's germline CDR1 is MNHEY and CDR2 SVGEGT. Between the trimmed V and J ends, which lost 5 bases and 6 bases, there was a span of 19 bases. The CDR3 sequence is CASSDGRDLGAEAFF. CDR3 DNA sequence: TGTGCCAGCAGTGATGGTAGGGACCTGGGTGCTGAAGCTTTCTTT.

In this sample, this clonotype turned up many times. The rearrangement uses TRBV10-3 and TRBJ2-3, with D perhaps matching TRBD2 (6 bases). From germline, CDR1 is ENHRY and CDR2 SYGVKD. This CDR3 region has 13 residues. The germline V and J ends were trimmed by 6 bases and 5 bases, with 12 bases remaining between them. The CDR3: CAISSVGGDTQYF. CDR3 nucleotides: TGTGCCATCAGCTCGGTGGGAGGAGATACGCAGTATTTT.